The 29 T cell receptor beta chains below were found in one sample sequenced in a study of blood T cell repertoires in COVID-19 (dated by TCRdb to the early 2020s). Receptor libraries were prepared by the immunoSEQ multiplex PCR assay. What TCRdb holds here is the immuneACCESS table cut down to in-frame rearrangements. Part of the clones is not present; checked against another copy, under half of the missing clones reflect an unresolved V gene, and the others are unexplained. This sample has under 250,000 clones in its table, and around four fifths of those were observed once. The ten biggest clones cover just over 8.5% of the sample. Sequencing input: peripheral blood. The receptor set was obtained from a man aged 35 to 55 with active or convalescent COVID-19.

This clone was seen a handful of times. The V and J genes are TRBV6-5 and TRBJ1-1, with D perhaps matching TRBD1 (6 bases). V dropped 2 bases and J dropped 8 bases, with 15 bases sitting between them. The CDR3 extends over 14 amino acids. Germline CDR1 MNHEY, CDR2 SVGAGI. The CDR3 nucleotides read TGTGCCAGCAGTTACCGGGAGGGGACAAGAGAAGCTTTCTTT. As protein: CASSYREGTREAFF.

J is TRBJ2-5 and V is TRBV27; TRBD1 aligns across 7 bases. The CDR3 spans 15 residues. Germline-derived CDR1 and CDR2 are MNHEY and SMNVEV (reference sequence). Trimming removed 9 bases from V and 5 bases from J; junction bases left unmatched: 15. The chain's CDR3 is CASQSRGHPKETQYF. For the CDR3, the DNA is TGTGCCAGTCAATCGAGGGGGCACCCAAAGGAGACCCAGTACTTC.

This clone has just a few counts. V and J are TRBV4-1 and TRBJ2-6; tentative D call: TRBD1 (5 bases). Germline lookup yields CDR1 MGHRA and CDR2 YSYEKL. The V gene lost 4 bases and the J gene lost 1 base, with 8 bases spanning the gap. The CDR3 sequence is 15 residues long. CDR3 protein: CASSLGDSGANVLTF. The CDR3 bases are TGCGCCAGCAGCCTAGGGGATTCTGGGGCCAACGTCCTGACTTTC.

The chain employs TRBV30 and TRBJ2-7; 11 bases agree with TRBD2. The CDR3 extends over 14 amino acids. After removal of 3 bases from V and 6 bases from J, the junction contained 7 bases not matched to a gene. Germline CDR1 GTSNPN, CDR2 SVGIG (reference sequence). The CDR3 protein is CAWSPLAGVGEQYF. The CDR3 coding sequence is TGTGCCTGGAGCCCACTAGCGGGGGTTGGCGAGCAGTACTTC.

V and J are TRBV30 and TRBJ2-5, with D tentatively TRBD1 (5 bases). Trimming took off 4 bases at V and 5 bases at J, with 14 bases between the two ends. The CDR3 covers 13 residues. Per germline, CDR1 GTSNPN and CDR2 SVGIG (reference sequence). The CDR3 sequence is CAWTSDIGETQYF. CDR3 sequence (DNA): TGTGCCTGGACCTCGGACATCGGGGAGACCCAGTACTTC. Based on the CDR3 plus reference TRBV30 and TRBJ2-5, the full variable domain is SQTIHQWPATLVQPVGSPLSLECTVEGTSNPNLYWYRQAAGRGLQLLFYSVGIGQISSEVPQNLSASRPQDRQFILSSKKLLLSDSGFYLCAWTSDIGETQYFGPGTRLLVL.

The rearrangement joins TRBV24-1 to TRBJ2-2, with TRBD1 as a possible D gene (6 bases). Looked up from germline, CDR1 is KGHDR and CDR2 is SFDVKD. The CDR3 has 17 amino acids. V was shortened by 4 bases and J by 3 bases, with 17 bases between the two germline ends. The CDR3 sequence: CATSEARDTFYTGELFF. The CDR3 DNA reads as TGTGCCACCAGTGAGGCTCGGGACACATTCTACACCGGGGAGCTGTTTTTT.

The sample holds one count of this clone. The rearrangement joins TRBV5-8 to TRBJ2-7, with D tentatively TRBD1 (5 bases). Germline V gene lookup returns CDR1 SGHTS and CDR2 YDEGEE. Trimming cost V 4 bases and J 3 bases, with 11 bases left between them. This CDR3 is 13 amino acids long. CDR3 nucleotide sequence: TGTGCCAGCAGCCCCTGGCAGGGCTACGAGCAGTACTTC. Translation gives CASSPWQGYEQYF.

The chain carries TRBV18 and TRBJ2-2; maybe TRBD1 (5 bases). The CDR3 runs 16 residues. V was trimmed by 1 base and J by 4 bases, leaving 13 bases between them. Per the germline V gene, CDR1 is KGHSH and CDR2 is LQKENI. The CDR3 DNA sequence: TGTGCCAGCTCACCACAGGGGCTCCTGGGCACCGGGGAGCTGTTTTTT. Translating gives CASSPQGLLGTGELFF.

The rearrangement links TRBV15 to TRBJ1-4, with 7 bases that match TRBD1. Unmatched junction bases numbered 12, after V lost 4 bases and J lost 7 bases. The CDR3 has 16 amino acids. Germline V gene data show CDR1 as LNHNV and CDR2 as YYDKDF (reference sequence). The CDR3 spells CATSIRAGTVGEKLFF. The CDR3 bases are TGTGCCACCAGCATTCGGGCCGGGACAGTGGGTGAAAAACTGTTTTTT.

The chain is built from TRBV6-4 and TRBJ2-1; 9 positions agree with TRBD2. The germline gives CDR1 MRHNA, CDR2 SNTAGT. V gave up 3 bases and J gave up 4 bases; unmatched junction bases: 7. The CDR3 extends over 16 amino acids. This CDR3 is CASSEPGLAFYNEQFF. The DNA of the CDR3 is TGTGCCAGCAGTGAGCCGGGACTAGCTTTTTACAATGAGCAGTTCTTC.

V gene TRBV30 combines with J gene TRBJ1-1, with D maybe TRBD1 (5 bases). The CDR3 length is 15 residues. V was pared by 0 bases and J by 3 bases, with 14 bases between. The germline gives CDR1 GTSNPN, CDR2 SVGIG (reference sequence). The DNA of the CDR3 is TGTGCCTGGAGTGTAGGGGCTCCAAGGGACACTGAAGCTTTCTTT. Translated, it gives CAWSVGAPRDTEAFF.

The rearrangement uses TRBV24-1 and TRBJ2-2; 7 bases map to TRBD2. This CDR3 contains 16 residues. In germline, CDR1 is KGHDR, CDR2 SFDVKD. The V and J ends lost 5 bases and 5 bases, in that order; junction bases with no gene match: 10. The CDR3, as DNA: TGTGCCACCAGTGTAAGTGGGAGGGCCGGAACCGGGGAGCTGTTTTTT. It specifies CATSVSGRAGTGELFF.

In this sample, this clone turned up a few times. The chain has TRBV12-2 and TRBJ2-1; no DNA check was done on the table's D call, TRBD1. TRBV12-2 corresponds to a pseudogene. The length of the CDR3 is 18 residues. CDR3 coding DNA: TGTGCAAGTCGCTTCTCCGGGACAGGGGAGGTTCCCTACAATGAGCAGTTCTTC. Residues: CASRFSGTGEVPYNEQFF.

On this clone: Other DNA sequences in this specimen translate into the identical CDR3. The rearrangement uses TRBV27 and TRBJ1-2; D possibly corresponds to TRBD1 (6 bases). The CDR3 contains 13 residues. Germline assignment: CDR1 MNHEY and CDR2 SMNVEV (reference sequence). The V end lost 2 bases, the J end lost 7 bases, and 11 bases lay between the germline ends. The chain's CDR3 is CASSLRGGTGYTF. In nucleotides, the CDR3 is TGTGCCAGCAGTTTAAGGGGGGGCACTGGCTACACCTTC.

V gene TRBV14 combines with J gene TRBJ2-3; 8 bases agree with TRBD2. V lost 2 bases and J lost 4; bases outside the gene matches: 5. There are 15 residues in the CDR3. CDR1 SGHDN and CDR2 FVKESK come from the germline V gene. The CDR3 region has the DNA TGTGCCAGCAGCCAATCCACGGGGGGGTCAGATACGCAGTATTTT. This translates into CASSQSTGGSDTQYF.

CDR3 in amino acids: CASSTGGVGNQPQHF. In nucleotides, the CDR3 is TGTGCCAGTAGTACGGGAGGGGTTGGCAATCAGCCCCAGCATTTT. The chain uses TRBV19 and TRBJ1-5, with D tentatively TRBD1 (5 bases). Germline V lookup: CDR1 LNHDA, CDR2 SQIVND (reference sequence). Trimming removed 4 bases from V and 2 bases from J, with 12 bases in between. The CDR3 runs 15 residues. Complete variable domain (other parts from reference TRBV19 and TRBJ1-5): DGGITQSPKYLFRKEGQNVTLSCEQNLNHDAMYWYRQDPGQGLRLIYYSQIVNDFQKGDIAEGYSVSREKKESFPLTVTSAQKNPTAFYLCASSTGGVGNQPQHFGDGTRLSIL.

The chain links TRBV6-2 or TRBV6-3 to TRBJ2-3; 9 bases fit TRBD2. From germline, CDR1 is MNHEY and CDR2 SVGEGT. V shed 6 bases, J shed 2 bases, and the junction held 9 bases outside the gene matches. This CDR3 comprises 16 residues. Written as DNA, the CDR3 is TGTGCCAGCAGCCCCGGACTAGCGAGCTTCACAGATACGCAGTATTTT. It translates to CASSPGLASFTDTQYF.

The rearrangement links TRBV5-1 to TRBJ2-7; TRBD2 aligns across 8 bases. CDR1 is SGHRS and CDR2 is YFSETQ in the germline V gene. The CDR3 runs to 15 residues. The V and J ends lost 6 bases and 0 bases, in that order; junction bases with no gene match: 8. CDR3 in amino acids: CASTPGGTASYEQYF. The CDR3 DNA reads TGCGCCAGCACCCCGGGAGGGACGGCCTCCTACGAGCAGTACTTC. Supplemented by reference TRBV5-1 and TRBJ2-7, the full variable domain reads KAGVTQTPRYLIKTRGQQVTLSCSPISGHRSVSWYQQTPGQGLQFLFEYFSETQRNKGNFPGRFSGRQFSNSRSEMNVSTLELGDSALYLCASTPGGTASYEQYFGPGTRLTVT.

The rearrangement joins TRBV5-1 to TRBJ2-7; 9 bases align to TRBD1. Looked up from germline, CDR1 is SGHRS and CDR2 is YFSETQ. After removal of 4 bases from V and 3 bases from J, the junction contained 5 bases not matched to a gene. The CDR3 extends over 14 amino acids. CDR3 protein: CASSLRDRDYEQYF. DNA of the CDR3: TGCGCCAGCAGCCTCCGGGACAGGGACTACGAGCAGTACTTC.

The J gene is TRBJ2-5, the V gene TRBV2, with no clear D. Trimming stripped 3 bases from V and 2 bases from J, with 7 bases between. The germline V gene encodes CDR1 SNHLY and CDR2 FYNNEI. The CDR3 runs 13 residues. This chain's CDR3 is CASSEGFQETQYF. The CDR3 DNA sequence: TGTGCCAGCAGTGAGGGCTTTCAAGAGACCCAGTACTTC.

V usage is TRBV27 and J usage is TRBJ1-2; possible D gene TRBD1, 6 bases. V lost 5 bases and J 2 bases, leaving 15 bases between the germline ends. The CDR3 has 15 residues. CDR1 is MNHEY and CDR2 is SMNVEV in the germline V gene (reference sequence). The CDR3 bases are TGTGCCAGCAGTCCGACGAAAACAGGGAACTATGGCTACACCTTC. It encodes CASSPTKTGNYGYTF.

To note about this clone: This specimen includes other DNA sequences encoding the same CDR3. The V and J genes are TRBV9 and TRBJ2-1; 11 positions agree with TRBD2. Trimming took 2 bases from V and 7 from J; bases not matched to a gene: 5. The CDR3 has 15 amino acids. Germline V gene lookup returns CDR1 SGDLS and CDR2 YYNGEE. CDR3 protein: CASSVTSGRGNEQFF. CDR3 bases: TGTGCCAGCAGCGTTACTAGCGGGAGAGGGAATGAGCAGTTCTTC.

The rearrangement joins TRBV27 to TRBJ2-7; no clear D. The CDR3 totals 13 residues. Deletions cut 4 bases from V and 0 bases from J, with 7 bases between. Germline V lookup: CDR1 MNHEY, CDR2 SMNVEV (reference sequence). The CDR3, as DNA: TGTGCCAGCAGTTCTCGGTCCTCCTACGAGCAGTACTTC. It yields the protein CASSSRSSYEQYF.

There are a few counts of this clone. The chain uses TRBV15 and TRBJ1-6; TRBD1 is a possible D gene (6 bases). This CDR3 has 16 amino acids. V was shortened by 0 bases and J by 16 bases, with 22 bases between the two germline ends. Germline loops: CDR1 LNHNV, CDR2 YYDKDF (reference sequence). CDR3 in DNA: TGTGCCACCAGCAGAGAAGGGGGGGCGAAAGGATCTATACTCCACTTT. This codes for CATSREGGAKGSILHF.

The chain has TRBV5-4 and TRBJ1-1, with TRBD1 as a possible D gene (6 bases). V was trimmed by 0 bases and J by 10 bases, leaving 10 bases between them. CDR3 length equals 12 residues. The germline CDR1 and CDR2 sequences are SGHNT and YYREEE (reference sequence). Here the CDR3 reads CASSLGPGVAFF. In DNA, the CDR3 is TGTGCCAGCAGCTTGGGCCCAGGGGTAGCTTTCTTT. The entire variable domain, with the rest obtained from reference TRBV5-4 and TRBJ1-1, is as follows: ETGVTQSPTHLIKTRGQQVTLRCSSQSGHNTVSWYQQALGQGPQFIFQYYREEENGRGNFPPRFSGLQFPNYSSELNVNALELDDSALYLCASSLGPGVAFFGQGTRLTVV.

The chain couples TRBV5-1 to TRBJ2-3; TRBD2 aligns across 7 bases. Germline CDR1 is SGHRS and CDR2 is YFSETQ. Trimming removed 0 bases from V and 5 bases from J; junction bases left unmatched: 9. This CDR3 region has 16 residues. Written as DNA, the CDR3 is TGCGCCAGCAGCTTGGCTGCCGGCGGGAGAGGAGATACGCAGTATTTT. Its translation: CASSLAAGGRGDTQYF.

About this clone: The junction differs from germline at one of its ends, possibly a read error. The chain employs TRBV4-2 and TRBJ2-7; 12 bases are a match to TRBD2. CDR1 is LGHNA and CDR2 is YNFKEQ in the germline V gene. The CDR3 sequence is 18 residues long. CDR3 DNA: TGTGCCAGCAGCCAAGACCTCCACCTAGCGGGAGGGCCCTACGGGCAGTACTTC. Its translation is CASSQDLHLAGGPYGQYF.

With regard to this clone: Given the absence of the conserved phenylalanine or tryptophan at the CDR3 end, a read error is likely. It is unclear where the CDR3 begins or ends on the DNA, so no DNA is shown, and the CDR3 is as TCRdb lists it. V and J are TRBV9 and TRBJ2-2; TRBD1 is taken as the D call from the table, unchecked against the DNA. Per the germline V gene, CDR1 is SGDLS and CDR2 is YYNGEE. The CDR3 sequence runs 8 residues, both termini included. The CDR3 here is CASRGGQG.

The gene calls are TRBV4-3 and TRBJ2-7, with TRBD1 matching 10 bases. The CDR3 consists of 17 residues. Germline V lookup: CDR1 LGHNA, CDR2 YSLEER. V trimming: 0 bases; J trimming: 6 bases; junction bases outside the gene matches: 11. The CDR3 coding sequence is TGCGCCAGCAGCCAAGAAACTAGCCGGGACAGGGGATCCGAGCAGTACTTC. This codes for CASSQETSRDRGSEQYF.